This T cell receptor (beta chain) was obtained from a study of OX40 agonist ivuxolimab in advanced cancers. Autoimmune disease history or systemic immunosuppression led to patient exclusion. Data came from immunoSEQ multiplex PCR; TCRdb stores just in-frame clones and leaves some out. The sample lists over 150,000 clones, around 94% occurring once. V was trimmed by 1 base and J by 1 base, leaving 7 bases between them. The CDR3 spans 14 residues. Germline V gives CDR1 MDHEN, CDR2 SYDVKM. The clonotype comes from an adult with an advanced solid tumor such as melanoma, head and neck, liver or kidney cancer. The chain uses TRBV28 and TRBJ1-1; D unclear. This specimen was CD4+ or CD8+ T cells sorted from blood, taken in a trial of the OX40 agonist ivuxolimab. The DNA of the CDR3 is TGTGCCAGCAGTTTATCCCCAACGAACACTGAAGCTTTCTTT. This translates into CASSLSPTNTEAFF.